The clone carrying this T cell receptor beta chain was seen more than once but under ten times. Antigen unknown. These data are taken from a study of shared clonotypes between healthy human individuals. The germline V gene has CDR1 MGHRA and CDR2 YSYEKL. The ends were cut back, 0 bases at V and 0 bases at J, with 6 bases in the middle. The length of the CDR3 is 16 residues. Findings of the study overall: Compared with clonotypes that all four donors shared, non-shared clonotypes had lower generation probabilities.

The protocol was immunoSEQ multiplex PCR, while the TCRdb copy is restricted to in-frame clones and leaves out a portion. This table holds 100,000 or so clones, about 63% found once. The sequenced sample was memory CD8+ T cells sorted from blood. The subset denotes: CD45RO+ cells pooled with CCR7-negative TemRA cells. The J gene is TRBJ2-6, the V gene TRBV4-1, with D perhaps matching TRBD1 (5 bases). This receptor was obtained from a woman under 40 in good health. CDR3 in amino acids: CASSQDQGSGANVLTF. The CDR3 coding sequence is TGCGCCAGCAGCCAAGATCAGGGCTCTGGGGCCAACGTCCTGACTTTC.